This TCR beta chain originates from a study of identical twins. Study findings and constraints: In beta out-of-frame sequences, the excess sharing between twins was weaker.

TCRdb called the 5' RACE reads again in MiXCR, with one record for every CDR3 protein. The data show 300,000 to 400,000 distinct CDR3 sequences, approximately 9.1% seen once. V lost 4 bases and J lost 2; bases outside the gene matches: 14. Germline V gene data show CDR1 as SGHKS and CDR2 as YYEKEE (reference sequence). The CDR3 covers 18 residues. This clonotype has only a few counts. Its antigen remains unidentified. The sample was naive T cells sorted from blood. This receptor was taken from a woman in her forties or fifties in good health. The gene calls are TRBV5-5 and TRBJ2-3; 9 positions agree with TRBD2. This CDR3 is CASSIGLASGTHTDTQYF. The DNA of the CDR3 is TGTGCCAGCAGCATAGGACTAGCGAGCGGTACTCACACAGATACGCAGTATTTT.